Detailed here is one T cell receptor beta chain. Trimming cost V 1 base and J 7 bases, with 11 bases left between them. Germline V gives CDR1 LGHDT, CDR2 YNNKEL (reference sequence). This CDR3 has 13 residues. Clones were sequenced by immunoSEQ multiplex PCR, and TCRdb holds only the in-frame ones, with some missing. The data contain about 180,000 clones, around 86% of them singletons. This sample is part of a study of blood T cell repertoires in COVID-19. The chain employs TRBV3-1 (or the pseudogene TRBV3-2) and TRBJ2-7, with D unresolved. The receptor was isolated from a man aged 50 to 59 with active or convalescent COVID-19. Sequencing was carried out using peripheral blood. This chain's CDR3 is CASSQVSTTEQYF. For the CDR3, the DNA is TGTGCCAGCAGCCAAGTCAGCACGACAGAGCAGTACTTC.